Detailed here is one T cell receptor (beta chain). This entry is derived from a study of cytomegalovirus exposure and HLA in healthy donors. Germline V gene sequence: CDR1 PRHDT, CDR2 FYEKMQ (reference sequence). CDR3 length equals 17 residues. The V segment lost 6 bases and the J segment 4 bases; nucleotides outside the gene matches: 10. PCR was performed using 60 Vbeta and 13 Jbeta primers. The table came from immunoSEQ multiplex PCR; TCRdb's copy has only in-frame clones and leaves some out. Found here are 150,000 to 200,000 clones; the top ten clones hold around 0.7%. This TCR came from a boy between 10 and 17 years old in good health and CMV-seronegative. The source material was PBMCs. The V and J genes are TRBV13 and TRBJ2-1, with 12 bases that match TRBD2. The CDR3 DNA reads as TGTGCCAGCAGGAGTCCTGGACTAGCGGGGCAATACAATGAGCAGTTCTTC. It encodes CASRSPGLAGQYNEQFF.